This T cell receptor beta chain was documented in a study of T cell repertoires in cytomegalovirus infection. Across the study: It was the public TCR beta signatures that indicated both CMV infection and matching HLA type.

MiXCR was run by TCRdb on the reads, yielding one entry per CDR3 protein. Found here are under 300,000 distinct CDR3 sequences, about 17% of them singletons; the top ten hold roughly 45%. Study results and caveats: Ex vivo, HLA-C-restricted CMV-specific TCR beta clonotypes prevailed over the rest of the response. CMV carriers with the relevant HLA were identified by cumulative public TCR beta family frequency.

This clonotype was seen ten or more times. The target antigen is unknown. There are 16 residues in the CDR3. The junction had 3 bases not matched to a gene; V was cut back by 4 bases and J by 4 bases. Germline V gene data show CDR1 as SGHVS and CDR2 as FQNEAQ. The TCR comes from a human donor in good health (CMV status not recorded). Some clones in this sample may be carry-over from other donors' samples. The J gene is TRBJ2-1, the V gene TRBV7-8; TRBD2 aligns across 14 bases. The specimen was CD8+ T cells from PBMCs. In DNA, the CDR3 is TGTGCCAGCAGCTCGACTAGCGGGGGGGGATACAATGAGCAGTTCTTC. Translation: CASSSTSGGGYNEQFF.